Sequencing of this T cell receptor (beta chain) was carried out in a study of T cells in tumors after PD-1 blockade. Germline V gene lookup returns CDR1 MNHEY and CDR2 SMNVEV (reference sequence). The CDR3 sequence is 16 residues long. The V end lost 9 bases, the J end lost 2 bases, and 20 bases lay between the germline ends. Sequencing used immunoSEQ multiplex PCR; TCRdb keeps in-frame clones, though not all of them. Of some 20,000 clones listed, more than 70% were seen once; the top ten hold 26%. This clone was detected only a few times. The clonotype originates from a human donor with basal cell carcinoma. The J gene is TRBJ2-1, the V gene TRBV27, with D maybe TRBD1 (7 bases). The sample in question was PBMCs, obtained before anti-PD-1 treatment. The CDR3 DNA reads as TGTGCCAGTTTGGAGGGGGCTAGGGGGACCTACAATGAGCAGTTCTTC. It yields the protein CASLEGARGTYNEQFF.